Shown below are 16 T cell receptor beta chains from a single sample sequenced in a study of monozygotic twins with inflammatory bowel disease. TCRdb re-called the 5' RACE reads and catalogs CDR3 proteins one per entry, DNA excluded. Its table records 150,000 to 200,000 distinct CDR3 sequences. Sequenced sample: blood. These receptors all stem from a human donor with ulcerative colitis or Crohn's disease, or a healthy co-twin of an affected twin (not recorded which).

The chain links TRBV20-1 to TRBJ1-1. This CDR3 region has 13 residues. Germline V gene sequence: CDR1 DFQATT, CDR2 SNEGSKA (reference sequence). CDR3 loop: CSAPDGPGTEAFF.

The chain carries TRBV6-6 and TRBJ2-1. CDR1 MNHNY and CDR2 SVGAGI come from the germline V gene (reference sequence). The CDR3 is made up of 13 amino acids. CDR3 amino acids: CASNEELYNEQFF.

CDR3 sequence reads: CSARQAQETQYF. The chain employs TRBV20-1 and TRBJ2-5. The CDR3 is 12 amino acids. Germline V gene data show CDR1 as DFQATT and CDR2 as SNEGSKA (reference sequence).

The CDR3 loop is CSANPTANTEAFF. V usage is TRBV20-1 and J usage is TRBJ1-1. The CDR3 runs to 13 residues. CDR1 DFQATT and CDR2 SNEGSKA come from the germline V gene (reference sequence).

V gene TRBV18 combines with J gene TRBJ1-5; TCRdb outputs TRBD1, but without DNA this stays unchecked. Germline CDR1 KGHSH, CDR2 LQKENI. This CDR3 is built from 18 residues. The CDR3 sequence is CASSPPGVGGESNQPQHF.

The chain couples TRBV20-1 to TRBJ1-5. Germline V CDR1 and CDR2: DFQATT, SNEGSKA (reference sequence). The CDR3 is 13 amino acids. CDR3 amino acids: CSARDRTGMAQHF.

The V call is TRBV12-3 or TRBV12-4, the J call TRBJ2-3. This CDR3 has 13 residues. The CDR3: CASSLRLTDTQYF.

This chain uses TRBV5-1 with TRBJ2-7; the TCRdb D gene call, TRBD1, has no DNA to confirm it. The CDR3 consists of 15 residues. CDR1 is SGHRS, CDR2 YFSETQ, per germline. This CDR3 reads CASSPGGSGIYEQYF.

The rearrangement uses TRBV5-5 and TRBJ1-1. Germline CDR1 SGHKS, CDR2 YYEKEE (reference sequence). The CDR3 spans 13 residues. CDR3 region: CASSSGSNTEAFF.

The chain combines TRBV7-2 with TRBJ2-3; TCRdb reports TRBD2, a call that lacks DNA to check it against. CDR1 and CDR2 from the germline V gene are SGHTA and FQGNSA. This CDR3 is 14 amino acids long. The CDR3 loop is CASSSFRGTDTQYF. The complete variable domain, with remaining parts taken from reference TRBV7-2 and TRBJ2-3, reads GAGVSQSPSNKVTEKGKDVELRCDPISGHTALYWYRQSLGQGLEFLIYFQGNSAPDKSGLPSDRFSAERTGGSVSTLTIQRTQQEDSAVYLCASSSFRGTDTQYFGPGTRLTVL.

The chain is built from TRBV29-1 and TRBJ2-7; TCRdb indicates TRBD1, and absent DNA this call remains unverified. Germline-derived CDR1 and CDR2 are SQVTM and ANQGSEA. The CDR3 consists of 13 residues. CDR3 loop: CSLLIVTCYEQYF.

J is TRBJ1-2 and V is TRBV5-1. This CDR3 spans 14 amino acids. Germline assignment: CDR1 SGHRS and CDR2 YFSETQ. The CDR3 loop reads CASSRGTVLGGYTF.

The chain employs TRBV20-1 and TRBJ2-3; lacking DNA, the TRBD2 call made by TCRdb goes unchecked. This CDR3 has 14 residues. CDR1 is DFQATT and CDR2 is SNEGSKA in the germline V gene (reference sequence). CDR3: CSALTSVPTDTQYF.

The chain carries TRBV7-6 and TRBJ1-4; as DNA is missing, the TRBD1 call by TCRdb cannot be tested. The length of the CDR3 is 17 residues. The germline CDR1 and CDR2 sequences are SGHVS and FNYEAQ. The chain's CDR3 is CASSPINPTGGPGKLFF.

CDR3 sequence reads: CSARGQGIESNQPQHF. J is TRBJ1-5 and V is TRBV20-1; no DNA is available, so the TRBD1 call from TCRdb remains unchecked. CDR3 length equals 16 residues. From germline, CDR1 is DFQATT and CDR2 SNEGSKA (reference sequence).

This chain joins TRBV20-1 and TRBJ2-7. CDR1 is DFQATT, CDR2 SNEGSKA, per germline (reference sequence). This CDR3 spans 13 amino acids. The CDR3: CSARRFSSYEQYF.